One sample yielded the 25 T cell receptor beta chains listed below, sequenced in a study of blood T cell repertoires in COVID-19. Profiled with immunoSEQ multiplex PCR; TCRdb holds only in-frame clones, not every one. Of about 520,000 clones in the sample, 80% to 90% were seen once. What was sequenced was peripheral blood. Every receptor here comes from a human donor in a cohort sampled during active COVID-19.

The chain carries TRBV11-3 and TRBJ1-1; TRBD1 is a possible D gene (5 bases). Germline CDR1 and CDR2: SGHNT and YENEEA. This CDR3 has 15 residues. V was clipped by 4 bases and J by 0 bases, with 12 bases between them. The CDR3 loop is CASSSGGAMNTEAFF. CDR3 nucleotide sequence: TGTGCCAGCAGCTCCGGCGGGGCCATGAACACTGAAGCTTTCTTT.

The rearrangement joins TRBV10-3 to TRBJ1-1; D ambiguous. V was pared by 10 bases and J by 0 bases, with 15 bases between. Germline V CDR1 and CDR2: ENHRY, SYGVKD. The CDR3 covers 14 residues. The CDR3 spells CATKTTLMNTEAFF. As DNA, the CDR3 is TGTGCCACCAAGACGACACTGATGAACACTGAAGCTTTCTTT.

The gene calls are TRBV30 and TRBJ1-5, with D hard to call. Germline CDR1 is GTSNPN and CDR2 is SVGIG (reference sequence). V lost 0 bases to trimming and J lost 4 bases, with 4 bases between them. The CDR3 spans 12 residues. In DNA form, the CDR3 reads TGTGCCTGGAGTGTTATGAATCAGCCCCAGCATTTT. Protein sequence: CAWSVMNQPQHF.

The chain couples TRBV12-3 or TRBV12-4 to TRBJ2-5, with TRBD2 as a possible D gene (6 bases). Trimming shortened V by 8 bases and J by 3 bases, and 13 bases separated the two germline ends. This CDR3 region has 13 residues. The CDR3 coding sequence is TGTGCCAGCGGACTATCGGTAGAAGAGACCCAGTACTTC. It specifies CASGLSVEETQYF.

J is TRBJ2-5 and V is TRBV5-6, with D perhaps TRBD1 (6 bases). Trimming took off 0 bases at V and 2 bases at J, with 17 bases between the two ends. The CDR3 is made up of 17 amino acids. Per germline, CDR1 SGHDT and CDR2 YYEEEE. This CDR3 is CASSLALGAMKQETQYF. The CDR3 nucleotides are TGTGCCAGCAGCTTGGCCCTGGGGGCGATGAAACAAGAGACCCAGTACTTC.

V is TRBV11-2 and J is TRBJ2-3; D possibly corresponds to TRBD1 (6 bases). The CDR3 runs to 16 residues. V was trimmed by 1 base and J by 3 bases, leaving 14 bases between them. Germline V gene data show CDR1 as SGHAT and CDR2 as FQNNGV. The CDR3 region has the DNA TGTGCCAGCAGCTTAGCCCCCCACAGGGCTACAGATACGCAGTATTTT. It is translated as CASSLAPHRATDTQYF.

This clone was observed a single time. The V gene is TRBV7-9, the J gene TRBJ1-1, with 7 bases identical to TRBD1. CDR3 size: 12 residues. J was trimmed by 11 bases and V by 2 bases; bases with no gene match: 5. The germline V gene encodes CDR1 SEHNR and CDR2 FQNEAQ (reference sequence). As DNA, the CDR3 is TGTGCCAGCAGCTTAACCACAGGGGATGCTTTCTTT. Translated, it gives CASSLTTGDAFF.

This rearrangement joins TRBV28 to TRBJ2-2, with a weak D call TRBD1 (5 bases). CDR1 and CDR2 (germline): MDHEN, SYDVKM. The CDR3 sequence is 15 residues long. V was trimmed by 3 bases and J by 6 bases, leaving 14 bases between them. This CDR3 reads CASSFPGNVAGELFF. Here the CDR3 DNA reads TGTGCCAGCAGTTTCCCAGGGAACGTGGCCGGGGAGCTGTTTTTT.

This chain links TRBV11-3 with TRBJ2-1; TRBD2 is a possible D gene (6 bases). Trimming shortened V by 4 bases and J by 4 bases, and 20 bases separated the two germline ends. The CDR3 extends over 17 amino acids. Germline CDR1 is SGHNT and CDR2 is YENEEA. CDR3 coding DNA: TGTGCCAGCAGCTCGGGACTGGGCCGGGAGCGTTACAATGAGCAGTTCTTC. Protein sequence: CASSSGLGRERYNEQFF.

The CDR3 loop is CASRTGYGETQYF. The CDR3 region has the DNA TGTGCCAGCAGAACAGGGTATGGGGAGACCCAGTACTTC. This chain links TRBV25-1 with TRBJ2-5, with D perhaps matching TRBD1 (6 bases). The V and J ends lost 6 bases and 5 bases respectively, with 13 bases between them. This CDR3 is 13 amino acids long. CDR1 is MGHDK and CDR2 is SYGVNS in the germline V gene.

This clone was found once. The chain carries TRBV4-1 and TRBJ1-4; the D is unclear. CDR1 is MGHRA and CDR2 is YSYEKL in the germline V gene. The V gene lost 5 bases and the J gene lost 8 bases, with 15 bases spanning the gap. There are 14 residues in the CDR3. The DNA for the CDR3 is TGCGCCAGCAGCGTACGGGAGTCGGGGGAAAAACTGTTTTTT. Translated, it gives CASSVRESGEKLFF.

This sequence joins TRBV30 and TRBJ2-1; the match to TRBD2 covers 7 bases. Germline V gene data show CDR1 as GTSNPN and CDR2 as SVGIG (reference sequence). The CDR3 runs to 18 residues. The ends lost 2 bases at V and 1 base at J; junction bases unmatched: 14. The CDR3 is CAWSSPSGSRKSYNEQFF. In DNA form, the CDR3 reads TGTGCCTGGAGTTCCCCTAGCGGTTCTAGGAAATCCTACAATGAGCAGTTCTTC.

The chain uses TRBV19 and TRBJ2-3, with 11 bases fitting TRBD2. V shed 3 bases and J 4 bases; nucleotides not matched to a gene: 3. The CDR3 is 15 residues long. Germline assignment: CDR1 LNHDA and CDR2 SQIVND (reference sequence). CDR3 protein: CASSMRTSGPDTQYF. In DNA form, the CDR3 reads TGTGCCAGTAGTATGCGGACTAGCGGGCCAGATACGCAGTATTTT.

This chain uses TRBV5-4 with TRBJ2-7, with TRBD1 identical over 7 bases. With V trimmed by 4 bases and J by 5 bases, 12 bases remained unmatched. CDR1 and CDR2 (germline): SGHNT, YYREEE (reference sequence). The CDR3 consists of 15 residues. CDR3 protein: CASSHTLTGLNEQYF. Here the CDR3 DNA reads TGTGCCAGCAGCCATACGTTGACAGGGTTGAACGAGCAGTACTTC. Filled out from reference TRBV5-4 and TRBJ2-7, the complete variable domain reads ETGVTQSPTHLIKTRGQQVTLRCSSQSGHNTVSWYQQALGQGPQFIFQYYREEENGRGNFPPRFSGLQFPNYSSELNVNALELDDSALYLCASSHTLTGLNEQYFGPGTRLTVT.

The chain recombines TRBV4-1 with TRBJ1-5, with D unclear. In germline, CDR1 is MGHRA, CDR2 YSYEKL. The CDR3 has 16 amino acids. V was shortened by 0 bases and J by 3 bases, with 12 bases between the two germline ends. The CDR3 DNA reads as TGCGCCAGCAGCCAAGAGGGCAGCCCCAACAATCAGCCCCAGCATTTT. Protein sequence: CASSQEGSPNNQPQHF.

The chain combines TRBV5-8 with TRBJ2-5; 7 nucleotides line up with TRBD1. After removal of 3 bases from V and 5 bases from J, the junction contained 13 bases not matched to a gene. CDR1 is SGHTS, CDR2 YDEGEE, per germline. This CDR3 contains 16 residues. CDR3 sequence (DNA): TGTGCCAGCAGCTCGCCGTATATTGACAGGGCCGAGACCCAGTACTTC. This translates into CASSSPYIDRAETQYF. The variable domain in full, completed from reference TRBV5-8 and TRBJ2-5, reads EAGVTQSPTHLIKTRGQQATLRCSPISGHTSVYWYQQALGLGLQFLLWYDEGEERNRGNFPPRFSGRQFPNYSSELNVNALELEDSALYLCASSSPYIDRAETQYFGPGTRLLVL.

The chain employs TRBV19 and TRBJ2-3; possibly TRBD1 for D (6 bases). The CDR3 has 18 residues. V was trimmed by 4 bases and J by 0 bases, leaving 20 bases between them. Germline V gene sequence: CDR1 LNHDA, CDR2 SQIVND (reference sequence). The CDR3 reads CASSRKGETLASTDTQYF. The CDR3 region has the DNA TGTGCCAGTAGTAGAAAGGGGGAGACACTTGCTAGCACAGATACGCAGTATTTT.

This clone has more than one count but fewer than ten. This chain joins TRBV21-1 and TRBJ1-1; TRBD1 is the table's D call and was not checked against the DNA. TRBV21-1 is flagged as a pseudogene. This CDR3 is built from 15 residues. The CDR3 DNA reads TGTGCCAGCAGCAAAGAGGACAGAAAAGGACCTGAAGCTTTCTTT. Protein: CASSKEDRKGPEAFF.

The chain employs TRBV7-8 and TRBJ1-5; D is perhaps TRBD1 (6 bases). Germline CDR1 is SGHVS and CDR2 is FQNEAQ. The CDR3 sequence is 15 residues long. V dropped 1 base and J dropped 3 bases, with 10 bases sitting between them. CDR3 coding DNA: TGTGCCAGCAGCTTAGAATCAGGGGTCAATCAGCCCCAGCATTTT. It specifies CASSLESGVNQPQHF. Complete variable domain (other parts from reference TRBV7-8 and TRBJ1-5): GAGVSQSPRYKVAKRGQDVALRCDPISGHVSLFWYQQALGQGPEFLTYFQNEAQLDKSGLPSDRFFAERPEGSVSTLKIQRTQQEDSAVYLCASSLESGVNQPQHFGDGTRLSIL.

The V and J genes are TRBV5-1 and TRBJ1-1, with 9 nucleotides matching TRBD1. Per the germline V gene, CDR1 is SGHRS and CDR2 is YFSETQ. V lost 3 bases and J lost 12; bases outside the gene matches: 9. The length of the CDR3 is 13 residues. The CDR3 DNA reads TGCGCCAGCAGCTCGGGAACAGGGGGCAAAACTTTCTTT. The encoded protein is CASSSGTGGKTFF.

The count of this clone is one. The chain is built from TRBV7-9 and TRBJ2-7; TRBD2 matches 8 bases. The CDR3 covers 14 residues. Germline V gene data show CDR1 as SEHNR and CDR2 as FQNEAQ (reference sequence). The J segment lost 6 bases and the V segment lost 3 bases, leaving 7 bases of the junction unmatched. In DNA form, the CDR3 reads TGTGCCAGCAGCTTTTTAGCGGGATGGGGCGAGCAGTACTTC. This sequence encodes CASSFLAGWGEQYF.

V usage is TRBV12-2 and J usage is TRBJ2-5; the table names TRBD1, a call not compared with the DNA. TRBV12-2 is a known pseudogene. The CDR3 contains 13 residues. CDR3 sequence reads: CASRPDSQETQYF. The CDR3 DNA reads as TGTGCAAGTCGCCCCGACAGTCAAGAGACCCAGTACTTC.

The chain uses TRBV30 and TRBJ1-5, with D perhaps matching TRBD1 (5 bases). The ends were cut back, 2 bases at V and 6 bases at J, with 11 bases in the middle. This CDR3 is built from 13 residues. Germline V gene data show CDR1 as GTSNPN and CDR2 as SVGIG (reference sequence). This CDR3 reads CAWSRQGSQPQHF. The CDR3 DNA is TGTGCCTGGAGTAGGCAGGGAAGTCAGCCCCAGCATTTT.

In its sample, this clone was seen a few times. The chain joins TRBV5-1 to TRBJ2-3; 7 nucleotides line up with TRBD2. Germline V lookup: CDR1 SGHRS, CDR2 YFSETQ. This CDR3 is 14 amino acids long. The V segment lost 0 bases and the J segment 5 bases; nucleotides outside the gene matches: 3. CDR3 nucleotides: TGCGCCAGCAGCTTGGAGGGACTACGAGATACGCAGTATTTT. Translation gives CASSLEGLRDTQYF.

The J gene is TRBJ1-4, the V gene TRBV28; 9 positions agree with TRBD1. The CDR3 length is 15 residues. The V gene's germline CDR1 is MDHEN and CDR2 SYDVKM. Germline trimming cut 6 bases from V and 10 bases from J; bases unmatched to any gene: 12. CDR3 bases: TGTGCCAGCAGGCCCACAGGGGGCAGAAACGGAAAACTGTTTTTT. It translates to CASRPTGGRNGKLFF.